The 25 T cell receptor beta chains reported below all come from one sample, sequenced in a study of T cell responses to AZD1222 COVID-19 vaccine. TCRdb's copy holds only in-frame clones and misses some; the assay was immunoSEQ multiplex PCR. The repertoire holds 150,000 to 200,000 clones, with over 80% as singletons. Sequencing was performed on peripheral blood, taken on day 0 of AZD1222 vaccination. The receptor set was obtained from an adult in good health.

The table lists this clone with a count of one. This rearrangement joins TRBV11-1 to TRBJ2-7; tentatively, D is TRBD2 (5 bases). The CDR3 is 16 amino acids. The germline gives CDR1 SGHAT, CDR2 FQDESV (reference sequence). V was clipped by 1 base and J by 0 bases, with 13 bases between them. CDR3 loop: CASSLEPSTSSYEQYF. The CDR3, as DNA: TGTGCCAGCAGCTTAGAGCCTAGCACGAGCTCCTACGAGCAGTACTTC.

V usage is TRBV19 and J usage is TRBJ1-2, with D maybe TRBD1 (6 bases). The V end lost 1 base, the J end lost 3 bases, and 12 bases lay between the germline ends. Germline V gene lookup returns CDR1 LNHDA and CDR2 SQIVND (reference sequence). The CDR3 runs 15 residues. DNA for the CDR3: TGTGCCAGTAGTATAGCCGCTGGGGGGCACTATGGCTACACCTTC. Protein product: CASSIAAGGHYGYTF.

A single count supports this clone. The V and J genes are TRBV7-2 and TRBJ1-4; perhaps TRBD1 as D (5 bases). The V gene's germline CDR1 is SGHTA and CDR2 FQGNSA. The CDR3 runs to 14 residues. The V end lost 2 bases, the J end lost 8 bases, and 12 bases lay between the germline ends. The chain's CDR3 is CASSLQQGGEKLFF. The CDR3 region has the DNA TGTGCCAGCAGCTTACAGCAGGGTGGCGAAAAACTGTTTTTT.

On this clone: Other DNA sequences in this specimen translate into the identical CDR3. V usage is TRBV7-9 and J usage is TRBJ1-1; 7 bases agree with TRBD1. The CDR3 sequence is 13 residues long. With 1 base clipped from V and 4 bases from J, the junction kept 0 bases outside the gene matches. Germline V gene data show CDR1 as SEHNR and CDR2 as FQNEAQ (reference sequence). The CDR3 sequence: CASSLDRGTEAFF. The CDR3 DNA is TGTGCCAGCAGCTTAGACAGGGGCACTGAAGCTTTCTTT.

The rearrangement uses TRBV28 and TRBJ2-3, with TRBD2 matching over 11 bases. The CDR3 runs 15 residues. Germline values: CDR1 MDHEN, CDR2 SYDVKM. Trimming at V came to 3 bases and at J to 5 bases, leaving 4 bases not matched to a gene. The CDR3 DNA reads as TGTGCCAGCAGTTTGGGCACTAGCGGGAGAGATACGCAGTATTTT. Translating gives CASSLGTSGRDTQYF.

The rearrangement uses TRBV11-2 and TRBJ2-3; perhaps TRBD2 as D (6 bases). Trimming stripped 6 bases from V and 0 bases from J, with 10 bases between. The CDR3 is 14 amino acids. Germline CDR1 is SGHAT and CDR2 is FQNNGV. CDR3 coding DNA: TGTGCCAGCAGTCCGGGACTTAGCACAGATACGCAGTATTTT. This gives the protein CASSPGLSTDTQYF.

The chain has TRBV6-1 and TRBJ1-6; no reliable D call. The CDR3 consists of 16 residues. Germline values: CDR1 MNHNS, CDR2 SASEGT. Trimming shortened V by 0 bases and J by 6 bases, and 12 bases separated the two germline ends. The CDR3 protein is CASSEAITAINSPLHF. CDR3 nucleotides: TGTGCCAGCAGTGAAGCGATAACAGCCATTAATTCACCCCTCCACTTT.

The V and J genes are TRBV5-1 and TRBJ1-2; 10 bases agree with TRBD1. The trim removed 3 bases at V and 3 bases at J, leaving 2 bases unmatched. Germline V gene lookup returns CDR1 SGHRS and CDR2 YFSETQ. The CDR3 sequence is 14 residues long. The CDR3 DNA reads TGCGCCAGCAGCTCGGACAGGGGGGACTATGGCTACACCTTC. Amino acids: CASSSDRGDYGYTF.

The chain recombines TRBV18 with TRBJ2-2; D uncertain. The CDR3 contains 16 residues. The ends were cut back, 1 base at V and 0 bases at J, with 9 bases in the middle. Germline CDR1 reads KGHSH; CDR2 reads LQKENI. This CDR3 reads CASSPQTAANTGELFF. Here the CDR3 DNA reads TGTGCCAGCTCACCACAAACGGCCGCGAACACCGGGGAGCTGTTTTTT.

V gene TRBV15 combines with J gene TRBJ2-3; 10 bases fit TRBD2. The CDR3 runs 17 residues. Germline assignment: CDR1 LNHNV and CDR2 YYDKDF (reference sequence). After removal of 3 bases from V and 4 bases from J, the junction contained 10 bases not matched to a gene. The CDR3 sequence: CATSSRLLAGVADTQYF. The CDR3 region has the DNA TGTGCCACCAGCAGCCGCCTGCTAGCGGGGGTGGCAGATACGCAGTATTTT.

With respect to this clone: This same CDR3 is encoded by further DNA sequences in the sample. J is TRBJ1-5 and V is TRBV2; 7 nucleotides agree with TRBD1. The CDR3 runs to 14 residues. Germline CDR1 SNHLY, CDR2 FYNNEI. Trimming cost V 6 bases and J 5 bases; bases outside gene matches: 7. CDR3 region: CASSDTTGYQPQHF. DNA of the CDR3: TGTGCCAGCAGCGACACGACAGGGTATCAGCCCCAGCATTTT. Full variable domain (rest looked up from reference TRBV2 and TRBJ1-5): EPEVTQTPSHQVTQMGQEVILRCVPISNHLYFYWYRQILGQKVEFLVSFYNNEISEKSEIFDDQFSVERPDGSNFTLKIRSTKLEDSAMYFCASSDTTGYQPQHFGDGTRLSIL.

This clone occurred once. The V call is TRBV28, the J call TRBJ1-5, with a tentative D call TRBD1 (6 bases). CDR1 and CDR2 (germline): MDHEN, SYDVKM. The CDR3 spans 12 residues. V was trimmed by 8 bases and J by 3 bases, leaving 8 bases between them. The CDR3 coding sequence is TGTGCCAGCCGGGACACCAATCAGCCCCAGCATTTT. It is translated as CASRDTNQPQHF.

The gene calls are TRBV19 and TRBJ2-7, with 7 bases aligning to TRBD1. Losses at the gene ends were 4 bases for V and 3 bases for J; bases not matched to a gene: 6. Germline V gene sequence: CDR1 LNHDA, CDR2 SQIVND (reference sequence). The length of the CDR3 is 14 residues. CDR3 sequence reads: CASSTLTGYYEQYF. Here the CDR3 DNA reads TGTGCCAGTAGTACCTTGACAGGGTACTACGAGCAGTACTTC. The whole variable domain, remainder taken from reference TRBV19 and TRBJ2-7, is DGGITQSPKYLFRKEGQNVTLSCEQNLNHDAMYWYRQDPGQGLRLIYYSQIVNDFQKGDIAEGYSVSREKKESFPLTVTSAQKNPTAFYLCASSTLTGYYEQYFGPGTRLTVT.

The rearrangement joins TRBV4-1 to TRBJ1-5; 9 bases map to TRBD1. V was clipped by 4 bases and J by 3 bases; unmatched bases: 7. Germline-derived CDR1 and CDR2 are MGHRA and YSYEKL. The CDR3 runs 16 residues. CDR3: CASSLEGTGHNQPQHF. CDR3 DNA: TGCGCCAGCAGCCTCGAGGGGACAGGGCACAATCAGCCCCAGCATTTT.

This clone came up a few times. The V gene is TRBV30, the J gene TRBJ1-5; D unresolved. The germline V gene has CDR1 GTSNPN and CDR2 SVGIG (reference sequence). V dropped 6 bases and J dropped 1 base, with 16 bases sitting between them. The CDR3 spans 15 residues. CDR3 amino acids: CACTTRRLSNQPQHF. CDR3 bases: TGTGCCTGCACAACCCGACGGTTAAGCAATCAGCCCCAGCATTTT. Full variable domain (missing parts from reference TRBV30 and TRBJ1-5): SQTIHQWPATLVQPVGSPLSLECTVEGTSNPNLYWYRQAAGRGLQLLFYSVGIGQISSEVPQNLSASRPQDRQFILSSKKLLLSDSGFYLCACTTRRLSNQPQHFGDGTRLSIL.

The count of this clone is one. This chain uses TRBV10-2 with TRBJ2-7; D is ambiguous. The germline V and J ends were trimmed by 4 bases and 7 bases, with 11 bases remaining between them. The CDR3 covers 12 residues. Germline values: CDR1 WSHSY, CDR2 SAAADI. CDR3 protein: CASSASNREQYF. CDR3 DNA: TGCGCCAGCAGTGCGTCTAACAGAGAGCAGTACTTC.

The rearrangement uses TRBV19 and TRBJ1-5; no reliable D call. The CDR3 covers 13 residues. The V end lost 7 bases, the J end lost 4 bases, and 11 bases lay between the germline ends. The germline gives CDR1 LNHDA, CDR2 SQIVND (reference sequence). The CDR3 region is CASKNEGNQPQHF. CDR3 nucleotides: TGTGCCAGTAAGAATGAGGGAAATCAGCCCCAGCATTTT.

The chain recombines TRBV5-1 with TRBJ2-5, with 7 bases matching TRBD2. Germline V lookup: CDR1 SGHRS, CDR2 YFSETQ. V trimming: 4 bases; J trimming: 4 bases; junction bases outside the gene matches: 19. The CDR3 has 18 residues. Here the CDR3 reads CASSPLSGRLGEGETQYF. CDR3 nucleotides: TGCGCCAGCAGCCCCCTTAGTGGTCGTCTGGGGGAGGGAGAGACCCAGTACTTC.

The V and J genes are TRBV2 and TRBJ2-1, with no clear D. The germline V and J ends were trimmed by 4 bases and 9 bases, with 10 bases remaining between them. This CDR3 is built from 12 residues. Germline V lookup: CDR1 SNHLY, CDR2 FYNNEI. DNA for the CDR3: TGTGCCAGCAGTGGGCGGCTTACTGAGCAGTTCTTC. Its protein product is CASSGRLTEQFF.

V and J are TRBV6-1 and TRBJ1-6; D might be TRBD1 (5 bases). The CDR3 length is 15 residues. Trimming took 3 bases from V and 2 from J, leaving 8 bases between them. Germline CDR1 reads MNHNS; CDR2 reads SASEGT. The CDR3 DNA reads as TGTGCCAGCAGTGACAGGGCTGCCTATAATTCACCCCTCCACTTT. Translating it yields CASSDRAAYNSPLHF.

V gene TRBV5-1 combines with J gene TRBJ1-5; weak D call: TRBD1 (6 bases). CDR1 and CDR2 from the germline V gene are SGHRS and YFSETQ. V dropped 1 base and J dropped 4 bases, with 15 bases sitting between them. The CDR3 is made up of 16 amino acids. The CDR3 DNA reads TGCGCCAGCAGCTTGTACGGTCCCCAGGGGAATCAGCCCCAGCATTTT. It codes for CASSLYGPQGNQPQHF. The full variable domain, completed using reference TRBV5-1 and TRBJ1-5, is KAGVTQTPRYLIKTRGQQVTLSCSPISGHRSVSWYQQTPGQGLQFLFEYFSETQRNKGNFPGRFSGRQFSNSRSEMNVSTLELGDSALYLCASSLYGPQGNQPQHFGDGTRLSIL.

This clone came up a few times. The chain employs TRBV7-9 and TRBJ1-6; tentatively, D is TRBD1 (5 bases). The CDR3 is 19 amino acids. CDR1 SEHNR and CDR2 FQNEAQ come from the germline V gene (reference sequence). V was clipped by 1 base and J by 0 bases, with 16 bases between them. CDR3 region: CASSLVRPGTSSYNSPLHF. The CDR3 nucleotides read TGTGCCAGCAGCTTAGTGAGGCCAGGGACGAGCTCCTATAATTCACCCCTCCACTTT.

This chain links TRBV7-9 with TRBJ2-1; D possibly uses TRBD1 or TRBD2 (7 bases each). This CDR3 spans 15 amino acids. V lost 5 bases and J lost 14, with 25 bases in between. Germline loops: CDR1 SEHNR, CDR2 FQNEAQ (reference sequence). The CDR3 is CASSQRIRQGGNKFF. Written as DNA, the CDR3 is TGTGCCAGCAGCCAACGTATAAGGCAGGGGGGGAATAAGTTCTTC.

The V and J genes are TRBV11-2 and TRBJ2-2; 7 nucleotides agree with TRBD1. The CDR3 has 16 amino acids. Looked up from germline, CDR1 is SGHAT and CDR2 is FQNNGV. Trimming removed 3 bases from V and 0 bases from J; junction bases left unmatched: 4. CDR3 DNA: TGTGCCAGCAGCTTTAAGGGGGCATCGAACACCGGGGAGCTGTTTTTT. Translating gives CASSFKGASNTGELFF.

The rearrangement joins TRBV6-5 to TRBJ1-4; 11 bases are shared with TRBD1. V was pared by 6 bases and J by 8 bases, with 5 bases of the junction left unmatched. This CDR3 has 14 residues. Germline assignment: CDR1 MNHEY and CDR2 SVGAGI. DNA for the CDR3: TGTGCCAGCAGACAGGGACAGGGGGGAGAAAAACTGTTTTTT. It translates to CASRQGQGGEKLFF.